This T cell receptor (beta chain) was sequenced during a study of cytomegalovirus exposure and HLA in healthy donors. On this clone: Its matching antigen is unknown.

The donors (healthy individuals) were bone marrow donors. This PCR relied on a set of 60 Vbeta primers and 13 Jbeta primers. Produced via immunoSEQ multiplex PCR; TCRdb's table is partial and in-frame only. The repertoire holds 150,000 or so clones, with under 70% as singletons. The study, taken as a whole, reports: For cytomegalovirus status, the classifier reportedly gave diagnoses with high specificity and sensitivity. From TCR beta sequences, most subjects' HLA-A and HLA-B alleles were reportedly predicted accurately. The study assumed roughly uniform donor sequencing depth for presence/absence analyses.

The CDR3 runs 15 residues. The ends lost 4 bases at V and 6 bases at J; junction bases unmatched: 8. The V gene's germline CDR1 is SGHNT and CDR2 YYREEE (reference sequence). The chain has TRBV5-4 and TRBJ2-1; 9 nucleotides agree with TRBD2. This clonotype was obtained from a woman in her 30s in good health and CMV-seropositive. The sequencing sample was made of PBMCs. The CDR3 nucleotides are TGTGCCAGCAGCCGCGACCTTAGCGGGGGCAATGAGCAGTTCTTC. Amino acids: CASSRDLSGGNEQFF.